What follows are 27 T cell receptor beta chains derived from one specimen sequenced in a study of T-cell memory formation after mild COVID-19. TCRdb processed the 5' RACE reads anew with MiXCR; each CDR3 protein has one entry. The repertoire holds about 560,000 distinct CDR3 sequences, with around a sixth as singletons. Sequences were obtained from PBMCs or a T cell subset sorted from them (not recorded which). The receptors here all came from an adult woman who had mild COVID-19 (a few samples of this study predate the infection). Cell type and time point are not known.

This rearrangement joins TRBV7-2 to TRBJ2-1, with TRBD1 as a possible D gene (5 bases). Germline CDR1 SGHTA, CDR2 FQGNSA. This CDR3 spans 14 amino acids. The V end lost 1 base, the J end lost 4 bases, and 8 bases lay between the germline ends. The CDR3 coding sequence is TGTGCCAGCAGCTTAGAACCAGGGTACAATGAGCAGTTCTTC. Translated: CASSLEPGYNEQFF. Using reference TRBV7-2 and TRBJ2-1 for the parts outside the CDR3, the full variable domain is GAGVSQSPSNKVTEKGKDVELRCDPISGHTALYWYRQSLGQGLEFLIYFQGNSAPDKSGLPSDRFSAERTGGSVSTLTIQRTQQEDSAVYLCASSLEPGYNEQFFGPGTRLTVL.

This clonotype was found many times. V gene TRBV5-6 combines with J gene TRBJ2-4, with D maybe TRBD2 (6 bases). Per the germline V gene, CDR1 is SGHDT and CDR2 is YYEEEE. V was trimmed by 4 bases and J by 4 bases, leaving 9 bases between them. This CDR3 is built from 13 residues. The CDR3 DNA is TGTGCCAGCAGCCCGGGGGAAAAAAACATTCAGTACTTC. Its protein is CASSPGEKNIQYF.

A few counts support this clonotype. This chain joins TRBV6-2 or TRBV6-3 and TRBJ2-5; 9 bases agree with TRBD1. Germline CDR1 is MNHEY and CDR2 is SVGEGT. Trimming removed 5 bases from V and 4 bases from J; junction bases left unmatched: 8. The CDR3 spans 15 residues. The CDR3 protein is CASSAGQGDSETQYF. DNA for the CDR3: TGTGCCAGCAGTGCGGGACAGGGAGATTCAGAGACCCAGTACTTC.

This chain joins TRBV4-2 and TRBJ2-5; weak D call: TRBD2 (5 bases). Trimming cost V 4 bases and J 1 base, with 10 bases left between them. Germline CDR1 reads LGHNA; CDR2 reads YNFKEQ. There are 14 residues in the CDR3. The CDR3 DNA is TGTGCCAGCAGCCCGTCGAGCGGCCAAGAGACCCAGTACTTC. This gives the protein CASSPSSGQETQYF.

This clonotype has more than one count but fewer than ten. The chain couples TRBV4-1 to TRBJ1-2, with 7 positions matching TRBD1. V shed 5 bases and J 4 bases; nucleotides not matched to a gene: 13. Germline-derived CDR1 and CDR2 are MGHRA and YSYEKL. CDR3 size: 16 residues. DNA of the CDR3: TGCGCCAGCAGCTACGACAGGGCCCTCTCCGTCTATGGCTACACCTTC. Translation gives CASSYDRALSVYGYTF.

The V call is TRBV19, the J call TRBJ2-2; perhaps TRBD2 as D (5 bases). CDR1 and CDR2 from the germline V gene are LNHDA and SQIVND (reference sequence). There are 16 residues in the CDR3. The V end lost 2 bases, the J end lost 7 bases, and 17 bases lay between the germline ends. Here the CDR3 DNA reads TGTGCCAGTAGTATAATGAGGGTCGATGAAGACGGGGAGCTGTTTTTT. It yields the protein CASSIMRVDEDGELFF.

J is TRBJ2-7 and V is TRBV11-1, with D perhaps matching TRBD1 or TRBD2 (5 bases each). This CDR3 has 14 residues. Germline V gene sequence: CDR1 SGHAT, CDR2 FQDESV (reference sequence). Trimming took 3 bases from V and 7 from J, leaving 16 bases between them. The CDR3 region is CASSLGLGGGEQYF. In nucleotides, the CDR3 is TGTGCCAGCAGCTTGGGGCTAGGAGGAGGTGAGCAGTACTTC.

This rearrangement joins TRBV7-2 to TRBJ2-2; no reliable D call. The CDR3 covers 12 residues. Germline V CDR1 and CDR2: SGHTA, FQGNSA. V lost 11 bases, J lost 4 bases, and 11 bases lay in between. The CDR3 DNA follows: TGTGCCGGTGGGGTTGGCACCGGGGAGCTGTTTTTT. This codes for CAGGVGTGELFF.

CDR3 sequence reads: CASSLGVDYSYEQYF. The CDR3 bases are TGTGCCAGCAGCCTAGGTGTAGACTACTCCTACGAGCAGTACTTC. The chain uses TRBV4-2 and TRBJ2-7; D possibly corresponds to TRBD2 (5 bases). Trimming removed 4 bases from V and 0 bases from J, with 13 bases in between. CDR1 is LGHNA, CDR2 YNFKEQ, per germline. There are 15 residues in the CDR3.

This clonotype has a count of ten or more. This rearrangement joins TRBV6-2 or TRBV6-3 to TRBJ2-7; 7 bases agree with TRBD2. This CDR3 is 14 amino acids long. The V segment lost 2 bases and the J segment 6 bases; nucleotides outside the gene matches: 7. Germline lookup yields CDR1 MNHEY and CDR2 SVGEGT. The CDR3 DNA follows: TGTGCCAGCAGTTACGGCGGGAGTATAGCCGAGCAGTACTTC. Amino acids: CASSYGGSIAEQYF.

There are a few counts of this clonotype. The chain links TRBV6-2 or TRBV6-3 to TRBJ2-7; D gene unclear. V lost 2 bases and J 3 bases, leaving 8 bases between the germline ends. This CDR3 has 13 amino acids. Germline CDR1 reads MNHEY; CDR2 reads SVGEGT. CDR3 protein: CASSYVGIYEQYF. DNA of the CDR3: TGTGCCAGCAGTTACGTGGGGATCTACGAGCAGTACTTC.

The chain is built from TRBV20-1 and TRBJ1-5, with D hard to call. The CDR3 runs to 14 residues. Trimming left V 3 bases short and J 2 bases short, with 11 bases between. The V gene's germline CDR1 is DFQATT and CDR2 SNEGSKA (reference sequence). The CDR3 loop is CSARVSGGNQPQHF. The CDR3 DNA follows: TGCAGTGCTAGGGTCTCTGGAGGCAATCAGCCCCAGCATTTT.

The rearrangement joins TRBV7-2 to TRBJ2-4; TRBD2 is a possible D gene (5 bases). V was clipped by 5 bases and J by 8 bases, with 7 bases between them. This CDR3 is built from 11 residues. Germline V gene data show CDR1 as SGHTA and CDR2 as FQGNSA. The CDR3 DNA sequence: TGTGCCAGCAGCCCCGGGGACATTCAGTACTTC. It translates to CASSPGDIQYF.

The rearrangement joins TRBV2 to TRBJ1-1; D remains ambiguous. V lost 10 bases and J 4 bases, leaving 13 bases between the germline ends. Germline assignment: CDR1 SNHLY and CDR2 FYNNEI. The CDR3 spans 12 residues. The CDR3 DNA reads as TGTGCCACCGCCACGGCAGGCACTGAAGCTTTCTTT. Translated, it gives CATATAGTEAFF.

This clonotype was seen at least ten times. J is TRBJ2-2 and V is TRBV5-6, with 7 positions matching TRBD2. The germline CDR1 and CDR2 sequences are SGHDT and YYEEEE. The CDR3 covers 17 residues. V dropped 2 bases and J dropped 1; count of bases not matched to a gene: 8. In DNA form, the CDR3 reads TGTGCCAGCAGCTTTCGGGGCGGGAGCTTGAACACCGGGGAGCTGTTTTTT. Translating it yields CASSFRGGSLNTGELFF.

This chain joins TRBV5-5 and TRBJ1-2; D perhaps matches TRBD1 (6 bases). The V and J ends lost 4 bases and 5 bases respectively, with 21 bases between them. The CDR3 consists of 16 residues. Per germline, CDR1 SGHKS and CDR2 YYEKEE (reference sequence). The CDR3 nucleotides are TGTGCCAGCAGCCCCCTCGGGGGCGATAGCCATTATGGCTACACCTTC. It is translated as CASSPLGGDSHYGYTF.

This rearrangement joins TRBV2 to TRBJ2-7; perhaps TRBD2 as D (5 bases). This CDR3 has 15 amino acids. Trimming removed 2 bases from V and 1 base from J, with 12 bases in between. CDR1 is SNHLY and CDR2 is FYNNEI in the germline V gene. CDR3: CASSEMEARSYEQYF. In nucleotides, the CDR3 is TGTGCCAGCAGTGAAATGGAGGCCAGGTCCTACGAGCAGTACTTC.

This chain uses TRBV6-2 or TRBV6-3 with TRBJ2-1, with D unresolved. CDR3 length: 14 residues. Germline V CDR1 and CDR2: MNHEY, SVGEGT. V lost 8 bases to trimming and J lost 4 bases, with 15 bases between them. The CDR3 protein is CASGVFDLYNEQFF. The CDR3, as DNA: TGTGCCAGCGGGGTTTTTGACCTTTACAATGAGCAGTTCTTC.

This clonotype occurred a few times. The chain joins TRBV4-1 to TRBJ2-2; maybe TRBD2 (5 bases). V dropped 4 bases and J dropped 4 bases, with 10 bases sitting between them. From germline, CDR1 is MGHRA and CDR2 YSYEKL. This CDR3 contains 14 residues. CDR3: CASSLIEGTGELFF. The CDR3, as DNA: TGCGCCAGCAGCCTCATAGAGGGCACCGGGGAGCTGTTTTTT.

The rearrangement joins TRBV5-1 to TRBJ2-5; TRBD1 matches at 8 bases. Losses at the gene ends were 5 bases for V and 1 base for J; bases not matched to a gene: 10. CDR1 SGHRS and CDR2 YFSETQ come from the germline V gene. CDR3 length equals 16 residues. The CDR3 nucleotides read TGCGCCAGCAGGCGGACAGGGCCAATAACCCAAGAGACCCAGTACTTC. It codes for CASRRTGPITQETQYF.

This clonotype was seen a few times. The chain has TRBV5-1 and TRBJ2-7, with 7 bases identical to TRBD1. The CDR3 loop spans 13 amino acids. V shed 5 bases and J 3 bases; nucleotides not matched to a gene: 5. Per the germline V gene, CDR1 is SGHRS and CDR2 is YFSETQ. CDR3 in DNA: TGCGCCAGCAGACTCGACAGGGTCTACGAGCAGTACTTC. This sequence encodes CASRLDRVYEQYF.

Many counts were recorded for this clonotype. The chain combines TRBV7-9 with TRBJ2-2, with D unclear. Trimming cost V 5 bases and J 0 bases, with 16 bases left between them. This CDR3 is 17 amino acids long. In germline, CDR1 is SEHNR, CDR2 FQNEAQ (reference sequence). The CDR3: CASSHSFRAPNTGELFF. The CDR3 nucleotides read TGTGCCAGCAGCCACTCCTTCCGGGCCCCGAACACCGGGGAGCTGTTTTTT.

This clonotype was detected a few times. This chain links TRBV5-5 with TRBJ1-1, with 8 bases lining up with TRBD1. The CDR3 is 14 residues long. CDR1 is SGHKS, CDR2 YYEKEE, per germline (reference sequence). Unmatched junction bases numbered 5, after V lost 1 base and J lost 6 bases. The CDR3 reads CASSLTDRGAEAFF. The CDR3 DNA follows: TGTGCCAGCAGCTTGACCGACAGGGGAGCTGAAGCTTTCTTT.

In this sample, this clonotype turned up a few times. CDR3 amino acids: CASSLGGTSGDEQYF. The CDR3 DNA sequence: TGCGCCAGCAGCTTGGGTGGGACCAGCGGGGACGAGCAGTACTTC. This chain connects TRBV5-1 to TRBJ2-7; TRBD2 matches at 7 bases. The CDR3 consists of 15 residues. Trimming cost V 0 bases and J 5 bases; bases outside gene matches: 8. Germline assignment: CDR1 SGHRS and CDR2 YFSETQ.

The chain combines TRBV27 with TRBJ2-7; D not resolved. Per the germline V gene, CDR1 is MNHEY and CDR2 is SMNVEV (reference sequence). This CDR3 has 15 residues. The germline V and J ends were trimmed by 0 bases and 1 base, with 10 bases remaining between them. This chain's CDR3 is CASSLSGYGSYEQYF. CDR3 DNA: TGTGCCAGCAGTTTATCCGGGTATGGGTCCTACGAGCAGTACTTC.

The CDR3 is CASSFGTENTGELFF. DNA for the CDR3: TGCGCCAGCAGCTTCGGGACAGAAAACACCGGGGAGCTGTTTTTT. This sequence joins TRBV5-1 and TRBJ2-2, with TRBD1 matching 7 bases. Germline CDR1 and CDR2: SGHRS and YFSETQ. Germline trimming cut 2 bases from V and 2 bases from J; bases unmatched to any gene: 3. This CDR3 is 15 amino acids long.

This clonotype turned up a few times. V is TRBV7-9 and J is TRBJ1-2; TRBD1 is a possible D gene (6 bases). There are 20 residues in the CDR3. Germline V CDR1 and CDR2: SEHNR, FQNEAQ (reference sequence). Trimming removed 5 bases from V and 5 bases from J, with 33 bases in between. CDR3 DNA: TGTGCCAGCAGCCGAGAACGTGCCACGGGACAAGGACCCCCTTCATATGGCTACACCTTC. This gives the protein CASSRERATGQGPPSYGYTF.